The clone carrying this T cell receptor beta chain was seen a single time. This record comes from a study of T cell responses to AZD1222 COVID-19 vaccine. V was shortened by 0 bases and J by 3 bases, with 6 bases between the two germline ends. Germline CDR1 and CDR2: GTSNPN and SVGIG (reference sequence). This CDR3 has 12 amino acids. Data came from immunoSEQ multiplex PCR; TCRdb stores just in-frame clones and leaves some out. The table includes roughly 96,000 clones, around 89% detected once. The source is an adult in good health. Sequenced material: peripheral blood, taken on day 0 of AZD1222 vaccination. The V gene is TRBV30, the J gene TRBJ2-7; tentatively, D is TRBD1 (6 bases). The CDR3 DNA follows: TGTGCCTGGAGTGTACAGGGCTACGAGCAGTACTTC. This gives the protein CAWSVQGYEQYF.